A single TCR beta chain is shown here with its context. This specimen belongs to a study of cytomegalovirus exposure and HLA in healthy donors. Using immunoSEQ multiplex PCR, the repertoire was profiled, and TCRdb retains in-frame clones only, with some absent. The table lists under 400,000 clones, 86% of them singletons. This receptor was taken from a woman under 30 in good health and CMV-seronegative. The specimen sequenced was PBMCs.

The CDR3 DNA sequence: TGTGCCAGTAGCCCACAGGGGAACCCCCTTTACGAGCAGTACTTC. Protein sequence: CASSPQGNPLYEQYF. This rearrangement joins TRBV19 to TRBJ2-7, with 7 positions matching TRBD1. There are 15 residues in the CDR3. Trimming took 6 bases from V and 4 from J; bases not matched to a gene: 12. Germline V gene data show CDR1 as LNHDA and CDR2 as SQIVND (reference sequence).